Below, 28 T cell receptor beta chains from the same sample are listed, as sequenced in a study of cytomegalovirus exposure and HLA in healthy donors. This table comes from immunoSEQ multiplex PCR, and its TCRdb copy is limited to in-frame clones, with some not included. Among under 300,000 clones listed, 75% to 90% were seen once. Source material: PBMCs. These receptor sequences come from a woman aged 30 to 39 in good health and CMV-seropositive.

The chain recombines TRBV11-2 with TRBJ2-7, with a tentative D call TRBD2 (5 bases). With 0 bases removed from V and 6 bases from J, the gap between germline ends came to 9 bases. Germline CDR1 SGHAT, CDR2 FQNNGV. This CDR3 contains 13 residues. The CDR3 region has the DNA TGTGCCAGCAGCTTAGAGGACGGGATCGAGCAGTACTTC. This gives the protein CASSLEDGIEQYF.

This sequence joins TRBV5-1 and TRBJ1-1; 8 positions agree with TRBD1. The V and J ends lost 4 bases and 1 base, in that order; junction bases with no gene match: 9. CDR3 size: 16 residues. Germline values: CDR1 SGHRS, CDR2 YFSETQ. The CDR3 region is CASSQAGGYGNTEAFF. The CDR3 DNA sequence: TGCGCCAGCAGCCAGGCAGGGGGCTACGGGAACACTGAAGCTTTCTTT.

This rearrangement joins TRBV5-1 to TRBJ2-7; 9 bases match TRBD1. Trimming removed 3 bases from V and 5 bases from J; junction bases left unmatched: 6. The germline V gene has CDR1 SGHRS and CDR2 YFSETQ. This CDR3 is built from 14 residues. For the CDR3, the DNA is TGCGCCAGCAGCTGGGGACAGGGTTGGGACGAGCAGTACTTC. Residues: CASSWGQGWDEQYF.

V gene TRBV6-1 combines with J gene TRBJ1-2; D might be TRBD1 (5 bases). The CDR3 runs to 14 residues. V lost 4 bases and J lost 4, with 13 bases in between. Germline V gives CDR1 MNHNS, CDR2 SASEGT. The CDR3 coding sequence is TGTGCCAGCAGTGCTTTGGCAGGGTCCTATGGCTACACCTTC. It yields the protein CASSALAGSYGYTF.

CDR3 loop: CASRTGTSGNTIYF. In DNA, the CDR3 is TGTGCCAGCAGGACAGGAACCTCTGGAAACACCATATATTTT. The rearrangement joins TRBV2 to TRBJ1-3; maybe TRBD1 (6 bases). CDR1 and CDR2 from the germline V gene are SNHLY and FYNNEI. V lost 6 bases to trimming and J lost 0 bases, with 9 bases between them. The CDR3 contains 14 residues. Looking up the rest from reference TRBV2 and TRBJ1-3 gives the full variable domain: EPEVTQTPSHQVTQMGQEVILRCVPISNHLYFYWYRQILGQKVEFLVSFYNNEISEKSEIFDDQFSVERPDGSNFTLKIRSTKLEDSAMYFCASRTGTSGNTIYFGEGSWLTVV.

Comments on this clone: Other nucleotide sequences from this sample produce the same CDR3. The rearrangement links TRBV5-1 to TRBJ2-3; a weak D match, TRBD2 (5 bases). V gave up 0 bases and J gave up 6 bases, with 5 bases separating them. The CDR3 spans 12 residues. Germline V gives CDR1 SGHRS, CDR2 YFSETQ. CDR3 sequence: CASSLGGDTQYF. In DNA, the CDR3 is TGCGCCAGCAGCTTGGGCGGGGATACGCAGTATTTT.

V gene TRBV6-1 combines with J gene TRBJ2-7; a possible D gene is TRBD1 (5 bases). Trimming removed 6 bases at V and 2 bases at J, with 17 bases between. CDR3 length: 15 residues. The germline CDR1 and CDR2 sequences are MNHNS and SASEGT. In DNA form, the CDR3 reads TGTGCCAGCAGGGCGGCTACAGGTGGGCCCTACGAGCAGTACTTC. It codes for CASRAATGGPYEQYF.

This clone came up once. This chain uses TRBV5-1 with TRBJ2-5, with D possibly TRBD1 on 5 matching bases. V was clipped by 0 bases and J by 3 bases, with 9 bases between them. The CDR3 extends over 14 amino acids. Germline loops: CDR1 SGHRS, CDR2 YFSETQ. DNA for the CDR3: TGCGCCAGCAGCTTGGAGCCCAGGGAAGAGACCCAGTACTTC. Its translation is CASSLEPREETQYF.

The chain has TRBV5-1 and TRBJ2-3; 8 nucleotides align to TRBD2. The junction had 6 bases not matched to a gene; V was cut back by 5 bases and J by 1 base. Germline V gives CDR1 SGHRS, CDR2 YFSETQ. This CDR3 has 15 amino acids. DNA of the CDR3: TGCGCCAGCAGTTCCGGGACTAGTCGCACAGATACGCAGTATTTT. Its translation is CASSSGTSRTDTQYF.

This chain links TRBV13 with TRBJ2-7; tentative D call: TRBD2 (6 bases). The germline V gene encodes CDR1 PRHDT and CDR2 FYEKMQ (reference sequence). The CDR3 spans 15 residues. V was clipped by 3 bases and J by 0 bases, with 12 bases between them. The CDR3 reads CASSFGSYGSYEQYF. The CDR3 coding sequence is TGTGCCAGCAGCTTCGGGAGTTATGGCTCCTACGAGCAGTACTTC.

The chain carries TRBV4-2 and TRBJ2-7; weak D call: TRBD2 (6 bases). The germline V and J ends were trimmed by 1 base and 4 bases, with 14 bases remaining between them. CDR3 length: 15 residues. Germline loops: CDR1 LGHNA, CDR2 YNFKEQ. CDR3 in DNA: TGTGCCAGCAGCCAAGCCGGAGGGAGCTTATACGAGCAGTACTTC. It encodes CASSQAGGSLYEQYF.

The rearrangement joins TRBV7-9 to TRBJ2-2; 9 positions match TRBD1. The V and J ends lost 6 bases and 1 base, in that order; junction bases with no gene match: 3. This CDR3 has 15 amino acids. From germline, CDR1 is SEHNR and CDR2 FQNEAQ (reference sequence). The CDR3 DNA reads TGTGCCAGCAGTTGGGACAGGGAGAACACCGGGGAGCTGTTTTTT. As protein: CASSWDRENTGELFF.

V gene TRBV9 combines with J gene TRBJ1-5, with 7 nucleotides matching TRBD1. J gave up 4 bases and V 3 bases, and 7 bases lay outside the gene matches. The CDR3 loop spans 15 amino acids. Per the germline V gene, CDR1 is SGDLS and CDR2 is YYNGEE. CDR3 in amino acids: CASSATSTGNQPQHF. The CDR3 coding sequence is TGTGCCAGCAGCGCCACCTCGACAGGGAATCAGCCCCAGCATTTT.

The CDR3 DNA sequence: TGCGCCAGCAGCCCGAGAGGGGGATACGAGCAGTACTTC. Its protein product is CASSPRGGYEQYF. The chain combines TRBV4-1 with TRBJ2-7; tentative D call: TRBD1 (6 bases). CDR1 is MGHRA, CDR2 YSYEKL, per germline. The CDR3 sequence is 13 residues long. Deletions cut 4 bases from V and 4 bases from J, with 11 bases between.

V gene TRBV27 combines with J gene TRBJ2-1, with TRBD2 as a possible D gene (5 bases). CDR3 length: 15 residues. Trimming left V 3 bases short and J 2 bases short, with 11 bases between. Germline values: CDR1 MNHEY, CDR2 SMNVEV (reference sequence). For the CDR3, the DNA is TGTGCCAGCAGTTTTGAGGGAAACCCCTACAATGAGCAGTTCTTC. Translating it yields CASSFEGNPYNEQFF.

The CDR3 loop is CASSEGALAGPDTQYF. The CDR3 DNA follows: TGTGCCAGCAGTGAGGGGGCCCTAGCGGGACCAGATACGCAGTATTTT. The chain is built from TRBV6-4 and TRBJ2-3; 9 positions match TRBD2. The CDR3 has 16 residues. Germline-derived CDR1 and CDR2 are MRHNA and SNTAGT. The ends lost 3 bases at V and 4 bases at J; junction bases unmatched: 8.

The chain carries TRBV7-9 and TRBJ1-5, with 9 bases lining up with TRBD1. This CDR3 region has 16 residues. V trimming: 1 base; J trimming: 7 bases; junction bases outside the gene matches: 8. Germline CDR1 reads SEHNR; CDR2 reads FQNEAQ (reference sequence). CDR3 sequence: CASSLVAGQGHQPQHF. The CDR3 DNA sequence: TGTGCCAGCAGCTTAGTGGCGGGACAGGGACACCAGCCCCAGCATTTT.

The rearrangement uses TRBV5-4 and TRBJ2-1; 8 bases are a match to TRBD2. Germline CDR1 and CDR2: SGHNT and YYREEE (reference sequence). The CDR3 spans 15 residues. Germline trimming cut 5 bases from V and 8 bases from J; bases unmatched to any gene: 12. CDR3 sequence: CASSAGTRGFDEQFF. CDR3 nucleotide sequence: TGTGCCAGCAGTGCCGGGACTAGGGGTTTCGATGAGCAGTTCTTC.

This chain connects TRBV15 to TRBJ2-2; the match to TRBD1 covers 10 bases. V lost 1 base, J lost 5 bases, and 10 bases stayed unmatched. The germline V gene encodes CDR1 LNHNV and CDR2 YYDKDF (reference sequence). This CDR3 contains 18 residues. CDR3 coding DNA: TGTGCCACCAGCAGAGGAAGACAGGGGGCGATGGGAACCGGGGAGCTGTTTTTT. This gives the protein CATSRGRQGAMGTGELFF.

This chain connects TRBV5-4 to TRBJ2-2; D is possibly TRBD2 (5 bases). V was pared by 3 bases and J by 6 bases, with 15 bases between. CDR1 and CDR2 (germline): SGHNT, YYREEE (reference sequence). The CDR3 extends over 15 amino acids. The CDR3 region is CASSYHDTRPGELFF. CDR3 DNA sequence: TGTGCCAGCAGCTACCATGATACTAGGCCCGGGGAGCTGTTTTTT.

By share of the sample, this clone is medium-sized. The chain uses TRBV6-5 and TRBJ1-5, with a weak D call TRBD1 (5 bases). Germline V gene data show CDR1 as MNHEY and CDR2 as SVGAGI. Deletions cut 5 bases from V and 7 bases from J, with 12 bases between. The CDR3 loop spans 13 amino acids. The CDR3 here is CASSRWGEQPQHF. In nucleotides, the CDR3 is TGTGCCAGCAGTAGGTGGGGGGAGCAGCCCCAGCATTTT.

This clone occurred once. V usage is TRBV7-6 and J usage is TRBJ2-2, with TRBD1 as a possible D gene (5 bases). CDR1 and CDR2 from the germline V gene are SGHVS and FNYEAQ. The germline V and J ends were trimmed by 1 base and 7 bases, with 19 bases remaining between them. The CDR3 runs to 17 residues. CDR3 bases: TGTGCCAGCAGCTTAGGGGAAAGCGACCCCCAGGGCGGGGAGCTGTTTTTT. Translated, it gives CASSLGESDPQGGELFF.

This chain connects TRBV6-5 to TRBJ2-7, with 8 bases that match TRBD1. There are 16 residues in the CDR3. V lost 0 bases to trimming and J lost 0 bases; unmatched junction nucleotides: 4. Germline CDR1 reads MNHEY; CDR2 reads SVGAGI. The CDR3 nucleotides read TGTGCCAGCAGTTACTCTTCGGGACAGGTCTCCTACGAGCAGTACTTC. Amino acid sequence: CASSYSSGQVSYEQYF.

V usage is TRBV5-1 and J usage is TRBJ2-1, with 7 positions matching TRBD2. This CDR3 is built from 15 residues. Germline V CDR1 and CDR2: SGHRS, YFSETQ. After removal of 6 bases from V and 0 bases from J, the junction contained 6 bases not matched to a gene. CDR3 residues: CASTFGTTSYNEQFF. The CDR3 nucleotides are TGCGCCAGCACCTTCGGGACTACCTCCTACAATGAGCAGTTCTTC.

This clone came up a few times. The chain joins TRBV28 to TRBJ2-7; D is uncertain. V dropped 5 bases and J dropped 3 bases, with 11 bases sitting between them. The CDR3 spans 13 residues. The germline CDR1 and CDR2 sequences are MDHEN and SYDVKM. CDR3 DNA: TGTGCCAGCAGTAGACTCATGGTCTACGAGCAGTACTTC. Protein product: CASSRLMVYEQYF.

There are a few counts of this clone. The chain links TRBV28 to TRBJ1-2; D may be TRBD1 (6 bases). V was clipped by 6 bases and J by 2 bases, with 10 bases between them. The CDR3 length is 13 residues. Germline values: CDR1 MDHEN, CDR2 SYDVKM. DNA for the CDR3: TGTGCCAGCAGGGCCCAGGGGAACTATGGCTACACCTTC. This codes for CASRAQGNYGYTF.

This clone was observed a single time. The chain carries TRBV6-5 and TRBJ2-7; 10 nucleotides agree with TRBD1. Germline assignment: CDR1 MNHEY and CDR2 SVGAGI. V gave up 4 bases and J gave up 2 bases; unmatched junction bases: 2. This CDR3 region has 14 residues. CDR3: CASSLGTGAYEQYF. The CDR3 DNA reads as TGTGCCAGCAGTTTAGGGACAGGGGCCTACGAGCAGTACTTC.

The V and J genes are TRBV4-1 and TRBJ1-2; perhaps TRBD1 as D (5 bases). Germline values: CDR1 MGHRA, CDR2 YSYEKL. There are 16 residues in the CDR3. V lost 2 bases and J 2 bases, leaving 15 bases between the germline ends. CDR3 residues: CASSQKDWGLNYGYTF. The CDR3 nucleotides are TGCGCCAGCAGCCAAAAAGATTGGGGACTGAACTATGGCTACACCTTC.